These 26 T cell receptor beta chains were sequenced from one sample in a study of T-cell reconstitution after alpha-beta-depleted transplantation in children. It was with unique molecular identifiers that the TCRbeta library was prepared. TCRdb processed the PCR reads anew with MiXCR; each CDR3 protein has one entry. The sample lists hundreds of thousands of distinct CDR3 sequences, about 8.4% seen once, with less than 40% in the top ten. Sequences were derived from PBMCs, mostly from graft donor cells, sampled 360 days after TCRalphabeta/CD19-depleted stem cell transplant. Receptors originate from a male patient between 2 and 9 years old who had a stem cell transplant for acute myeloid leukemia, so the T cells may come from the graft donor.

V gene TRBV12-3 or TRBV12-4 combines with J gene TRBJ2-7; D uncertain. V dropped 3 bases and J dropped 0 bases, with 9 bases sitting between them. The CDR3 sequence is 14 residues long. The CDR3 coding sequence is TGTGCCAGCAGTTTTTCGGCAGACTCCTACGAGCAGTACTTC. Protein product: CASSFSADSYEQYF.

This clonotype was found many times. The chain is built from TRBV12-3 or TRBV12-4 and TRBJ2-1; 9 nucleotides agree with TRBD2. This CDR3 has 14 residues. Trimming cost V 2 bases and J 4 bases; bases outside gene matches: 0. CDR3 protein: CASSLLAGYNEQFF. CDR3 DNA sequence: TGTGCCAGCAGTTTACTAGCGGGGTACAATGAGCAGTTCTTC.

The chain recombines TRBV3-1 with TRBJ1-1, with D uncertain. V was shortened by 1 base and J by 0 bases, with 18 bases between the two germline ends. The CDR3 covers 18 residues. Germline V lookup: CDR1 LGHDT, CDR2 YNNKEL (reference sequence). CDR3 residues: CASSQGWDLGAMNTEAFF. CDR3 DNA sequence: TGTGCCAGCAGCCAAGGGTGGGATTTAGGAGCCATGAACACTGAAGCTTTCTTT.

This clonotype was observed at least ten times. The chain employs TRBV7-2 and TRBJ2-1, with TRBD2 as a possible D gene (5 bases). The CDR3 spans 12 residues. The germline gives CDR1 SGHTA, CDR2 FQGNSA. V was trimmed by 5 bases and J by 6 bases, leaving 8 bases between them. CDR3 in DNA: TGTGCCAGCAGCCCCACTAGCAATGAGCAGTTCTTC. Amino acids: CASSPTSNEQFF.

There are many counts of this clonotype. The rearrangement links TRBV7-2 to TRBJ2-5, with 7 positions matching TRBD2. CDR1 and CDR2 (germline): SGHTA, FQGNSA. Trimming at V came to 1 base and at J to 7 bases, leaving 6 bases not matched to a gene. This CDR3 is built from 14 residues. The CDR3 here is CASSLGRDYRTQYF. The CDR3 nucleotides are TGTGCCAGCAGCTTAGGGCGGGACTACCGGACCCAGTACTTC.

The chain combines TRBV5-1 with TRBJ2-3, with D possibly matching TRBD1 (6 bases). Germline assignment: CDR1 SGHRS and CDR2 YFSETQ. V dropped 4 bases and J dropped 5 bases, with 11 bases sitting between them. This CDR3 is built from 13 residues. This CDR3 reads CASSRGQIDTQYF. CDR3 nucleotide sequence: TGCGCCAGCAGCCGCGGACAGATAGATACGCAGTATTTT.

This clonotype has only a few counts. The chain recombines TRBV6-1 with TRBJ2-7, with D hard to call. Trimming cost V 6 bases and J 5 bases, with 5 bases left between them. This CDR3 comprises 10 residues. Germline values: CDR1 MNHNS, CDR2 SASEGT. CDR3 region: CASRGNEQYV. For the CDR3, the DNA is TGTGCCAGCAGGGGGAACGAGCAGTACGTC.

This clonotype was seen more than once but under ten times. The chain recombines TRBV5-5 with TRBJ2-2; TRBD2 matches 8 bases. Germline V gives CDR1 SGHKS, CDR2 YYEKEE (reference sequence). The V and J ends lost 0 bases and 0 bases, in that order; junction bases with no gene match: 4. This CDR3 is 17 amino acids long. The CDR3, as DNA: TGTGCCAGCAGCTTGGGCCAAGCGGGGGCGAACACCGGGGAGCTGTTTTTT. This codes for CASSLGQAGANTGELFF.

This clonotype was seen a few times. The chain has TRBV5-8 and TRBJ1-2; TRBD1 is a possible D gene (5 bases). The CDR3 has 17 amino acids. CDR1 SGHTS and CDR2 YDEGEE come from the germline V gene. Trimming shortened V by 0 bases and J by 2 bases, and 17 bases separated the two germline ends. In DNA form, the CDR3 reads TGTGCCAGCAGCTTGGACAGGCTCCAGACAGTCAACTATGGCTACACCTTC. Its translation: CASSLDRLQTVNYGYTF. Using reference TRBV5-8 and TRBJ1-2 for the parts outside the CDR3, the full variable domain is EAGVTQSPTHLIKTRGQQATLRCSPISGHTSVYWYQQALGLGLQFLLWYDEGEERNRGNFPPRFSGRQFPNYSSELNVNALELEDSALYLCASSLDRLQTVNYGYTFGSGTRLTVV.

The rearrangement joins TRBV20-1 to TRBJ1-1; D unresolved. This CDR3 has 12 residues. Germline CDR1 DFQATT, CDR2 SNEGSKA (reference sequence). V was cut by 3 bases and J by 6 bases, with 11 bases left in between. CDR3 in DNA: TGCAGTGCTAGGTGGCGGAGTGCTGAAGCTTTCTTT. Protein product: CSARWRSAEAFF.

The CDR3 loop reads CASSLKTVHEAFF. CDR3 DNA sequence: TGCGCCAGCAGCTTGAAAACAGTCCATGAAGCTTTCTTT. V is TRBV5-1 and J is TRBJ1-1; D gene unclear. Per the germline V gene, CDR1 is SGHRS and CDR2 is YFSETQ. V shed 1 base and J shed 7 bases, with 11 bases lying between them. CDR3 length: 13 amino acids.

This clonotype appeared many times. The chain joins TRBV10-2 to TRBJ2-2; TRBD1 might be the D (7 bases). V shed 3 bases and J shed 0 bases, with 11 bases lying between them. CDR1 and CDR2 (germline): WSHSY, SAAADI. The CDR3 has 16 amino acids. CDR3 sequence: CASSEGGGANTGELFF. The CDR3 DNA sequence: TGCGCCAGCAGTGAAGGAGGGGGCGCGAACACCGGGGAGCTGTTTTTT.

This clonotype showed up many times. The chain couples TRBV12-3 or TRBV12-4 to TRBJ2-5, with D unclear. The CDR3 has 14 amino acids. Trimming stripped 8 bases from V and 0 bases from J, with 13 bases between. For the CDR3, the DNA is TGTGCCAGCGCCATGAGCCGGTACCAAGAGACCCAGTACTTC. Protein sequence: CASAMSRYQETQYF.

The sample holds a few counts of this clonotype. The chain employs TRBV20-1 and TRBJ2-4; D ambiguous. Trimming left V 2 bases short and J 9 bases short, with 14 bases between. The CDR3 consists of 13 residues. Per the germline V gene, CDR1 is DFQATT and CDR2 is SNEGSKA (reference sequence). CDR3 residues: CSARNQPTGIQYF. DNA for the CDR3: TGCAGTGCTAGAAACCAGCCGACCGGCATTCAGTACTTC.

This clonotype was seen ten or more times. The V and J genes are TRBV12-3 or TRBV12-4 and TRBJ1-2; D not resolved. Between the trimmed V and J ends, which lost 5 bases and 4 bases, there was a span of 11 bases. The CDR3 has 13 residues. CDR3 in DNA: TGTGCCAGCAGTCCGCGTGGGAGCTATGGCTACACCTTC. As protein: CASSPRGSYGYTF.

This clonotype was seen many times. The genes are TRBV20-1 and TRBJ2-1; the match to TRBD2 covers 9 bases. The CDR3 covers 14 residues. Germline CDR1 DFQATT, CDR2 SNEGSKA (reference sequence). Germline trimming cut 6 bases from V and 4 bases from J; bases unmatched to any gene: 7. The CDR3 here is CSASRAGGYNEQFF. The CDR3 coding sequence is TGCAGTGCCTCTAGAGCGGGGGGATACAATGAGCAGTTCTTC.

V and J are TRBV7-2 and TRBJ1-2; 9 nucleotides match TRBD1. With 5 bases clipped from V and 14 bases from J, the junction kept 6 bases outside the gene matches. Germline CDR1 is SGHTA and CDR2 is FQGNSA. CDR3 length: 11 residues. The CDR3 DNA is TGTGCCAGCAGCCCTGGACAGGGGAAGACCTTC. Encoded protein: CASSPGQGKTF.

This clonotype was seen many times. The genes are TRBV7-6 and TRBJ2-2; no clear D. The CDR3 covers 13 residues. The ends were cut back, 5 bases at V and 1 base at J, with 5 bases in the middle. Germline V lookup: CDR1 SGHVS, CDR2 FNYEAQ. The CDR3 loop reads CASSQLNTGELFF. CDR3 nucleotide sequence: TGTGCCAGCAGCCAATTGAACACCGGGGAGCTGTTTTTT.

This clonotype was recorded a few times. V gene TRBV6-1 combines with J gene TRBJ2-7; weak D call: TRBD2 (6 bases). There are 16 residues in the CDR3. The V end lost 2 bases, the J end lost 7 bases, and 21 bases lay between the germline ends. Germline V lookup: CDR1 MNHNS, CDR2 SASEGT. In nucleotides, the CDR3 is TGTGCCAGCAGTGAAAGTTCGGCACATACTGCGGGGGAGCAGTACTTC. Translation: CASSESSAHTAGEQYF.

This chain links TRBV3-1 with TRBJ2-7; tentative D call: TRBD2 (6 bases). Germline V gene lookup returns CDR1 LGHDT and CDR2 YNNKEL (reference sequence). CDR3 length: 15 amino acids. Trimming took 4 bases from V and 3 from J, leaving 16 bases between them. The CDR3 DNA sequence: TGTGCCAGCAGCCCCCGGGGATTAGCGGTCTACGAGCAGTACTTC. Encoded protein: CASSPRGLAVYEQYF.

The chain joins TRBV6-1 to TRBJ2-2; TRBD1 might be the D (5 bases). Trimming removed 6 bases at V and 1 base at J, with 15 bases between. The CDR3 contains 16 residues. Per the germline V gene, CDR1 is MNHNS and CDR2 is SASEGT. This CDR3 reads CASSSLRTGNTGELFF. The CDR3 region has the DNA TGTGCCAGCAGCTCCCTACGTACAGGGAACACCGGGGAGCTGTTTTTT.

The chain is built from TRBV5-6 and TRBJ1-2; D is unresolved. V was clipped by 3 bases and J by 2 bases, with 11 bases between them. Germline CDR1 is SGHDT and CDR2 is YYEEEE. The CDR3 contains 14 residues. In nucleotides, the CDR3 is TGTGCCAGCAGCTCCGCGACACTCAACTATGGCTACACCTTC. Its protein is CASSSATLNYGYTF.

This chain links TRBV4-2 with TRBJ2-4; 13 bases are shared with TRBD2. CDR3 size: 17 residues. CDR1 is LGHNA, CDR2 YNFKEQ, per germline. Trimming removed 4 bases from V and 4 bases from J; junction bases left unmatched: 7. CDR3 sequence: CASSRGLAGVGKNIQYF. The DNA of the CDR3 is TGTGCCAGCAGCCGTGGACTAGCGGGAGTGGGGAAAAACATTCAGTACTTC.

At least ten counts were recorded for this clonotype. The CDR3 here is CSASGESGGPQETQYF. CDR3 coding DNA: TGCAGTGCTAGTGGGGAAAGCGGGGGTCCGCAAGAGACCCAGTACTTC. This chain uses TRBV20-1 with TRBJ2-5; 8 bases align to TRBD2. The J segment lost 2 bases and the V segment lost 3 bases, leaving 11 bases of the junction unmatched. Germline CDR1 DFQATT, CDR2 SNEGSKA (reference sequence). This CDR3 is built from 16 residues.

This clonotype was recorded many times. The chain has TRBV2 and TRBJ2-5, with D unclear. Germline-derived CDR1 and CDR2 are SNHLY and FYNNEI. V lost 7 bases to trimming and J lost 4 bases, with 13 bases between them. This CDR3 is built from 13 residues. The CDR3 region is CASTRDIRETQYF. The CDR3, as DNA: TGTGCCAGCACCAGAGACATAAGAGAGACCCAGTACTTC.

This sequence joins TRBV12-3 or TRBV12-4 and TRBJ2-2; TRBD2 matches 8 bases. J was trimmed by 5 bases and V by 5 bases; bases with no gene match: 10. The CDR3 is made up of 16 amino acids. CDR3 nucleotides: TGTGCCAGCAGTCCTTATAGCGGGGCGCGGACCGGGGAGCTGTTTTTT. This codes for CASSPYSGARTGELFF.